One and the same sample provided the 4 T cell receptor beta chains below, sequenced in a study of T cells after yellow fever vaccination. TCRdb reprocessed the 5' RACE reads with MiXCR, giving one entry per CDR3 protein. This sample has 400,000 to 650,000 distinct CDR3 sequences, with just over 20% found just once. Sequences were derived from PBMCs, sampled 21 days after the first yellow fever vaccination. All receptors derive from a man younger than 35 who received the YFV17D yellow fever vaccine.

This chain connects TRBV18 to TRBJ1-2; possible D gene TRBD1, 5 bases. Trimming removed 1 base at V and 2 bases at J, with 17 bases between. This CDR3 is 17 amino acids long. Germline-derived CDR1 and CDR2 are KGHSH and LQKENI. This chain's CDR3 is CASSPRVGGAENYGYTF. In DNA form, the CDR3 reads TGTGCCAGCTCACCACGCGTTGGGGGAGCCGAAAACTATGGCTACACCTTC.

This clonotype was counted between two and nine times. The chain recombines TRBV7-2 with TRBJ2-1; 9 bases map to TRBD2. The CDR3 covers 16 residues. Trimming cost V 5 bases and J 3 bases; bases outside gene matches: 8. Germline V CDR1 and CDR2: SGHTA, FQGNSA. The CDR3 loop is CASSLELTSGYNEQFF. The CDR3 DNA sequence: TGTGCCAGCAGCCTCGAACTGACTAGCGGCTACAATGAGCAGTTCTTC.

This clonotype has just a few counts. The V and J genes are TRBV5-1 and TRBJ1-2; 9 positions agree with TRBD1. The CDR3 spans 14 residues. In germline, CDR1 is SGHRS, CDR2 YFSETQ. V shed 4 bases and J 9 bases; nucleotides not matched to a gene: 10. This CDR3 reads CASSAGTGKISYTF. CDR3 DNA: TGCGCCAGCAGCGCCGGGACAGGGAAAATCAGCTACACCTTC.

This clonotype was recorded at least ten times. V is TRBV7-8 and J is TRBJ2-3; D remains unclear. V lost 0 bases to trimming and J lost 7 bases, with 5 bases between them. Per the germline V gene, CDR1 is SGHVS and CDR2 is FQNEAQ. The CDR3 extends over 12 amino acids. The CDR3 DNA reads TGTGCCAGCAGCTTAGCGCCTAATACGCAGTATTTT. Translating it yields CASSLAPNTQYF.